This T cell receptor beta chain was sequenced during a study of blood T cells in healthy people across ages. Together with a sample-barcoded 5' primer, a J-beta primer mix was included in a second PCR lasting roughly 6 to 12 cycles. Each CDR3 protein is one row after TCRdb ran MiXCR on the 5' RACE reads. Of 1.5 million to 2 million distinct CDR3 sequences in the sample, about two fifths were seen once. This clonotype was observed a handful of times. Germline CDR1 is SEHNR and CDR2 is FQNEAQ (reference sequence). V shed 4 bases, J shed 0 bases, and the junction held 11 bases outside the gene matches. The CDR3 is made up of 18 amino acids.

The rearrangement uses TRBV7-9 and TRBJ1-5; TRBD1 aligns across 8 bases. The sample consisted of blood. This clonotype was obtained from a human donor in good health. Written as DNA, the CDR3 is TGTGCCAGCAGCTCCGACAGGGGAGGCGCTTATAGCAATCAGCCCCAGCATTTT. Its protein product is CASSSDRGGAYSNQPQHF.